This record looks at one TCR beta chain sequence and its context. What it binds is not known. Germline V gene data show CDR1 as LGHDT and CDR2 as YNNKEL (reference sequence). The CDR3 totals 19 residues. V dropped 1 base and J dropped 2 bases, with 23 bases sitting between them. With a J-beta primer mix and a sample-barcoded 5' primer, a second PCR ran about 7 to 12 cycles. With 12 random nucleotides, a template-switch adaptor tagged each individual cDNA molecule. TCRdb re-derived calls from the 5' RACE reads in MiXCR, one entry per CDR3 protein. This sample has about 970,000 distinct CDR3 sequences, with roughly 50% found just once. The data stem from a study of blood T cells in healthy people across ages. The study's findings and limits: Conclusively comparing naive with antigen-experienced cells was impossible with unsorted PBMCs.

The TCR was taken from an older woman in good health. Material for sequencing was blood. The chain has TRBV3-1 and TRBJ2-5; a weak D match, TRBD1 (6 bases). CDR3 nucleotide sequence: TGTGCCAGCAGCCAAGGAAATTTTCCTCGGGACACAGTACAAGAGACCCAGTACTTC. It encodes CASSQGNFPRDTVQETQYF.